These 16 T cell receptor beta chains were all obtained from the same sample, sequenced in a study of T cells after yellow fever vaccination. MiXCR, applied by TCRdb to the 5' RACE reads, yields one record per CDR3 protein. Counted here are 350,000 to 450,000 distinct CDR3 sequences, under 7.5% occurring once; the ten biggest clones make up approximately 16%. Sequencing was performed on PBMCs, taken 5 days after the yellow fever booster vaccination. Receptor source: a man aged 25 to 45 who received the YFV17D yellow fever vaccine.

This clonotype occurred many times. The chain recombines TRBV6-2 or TRBV6-3 with TRBJ1-1; D gene ambiguous. Looked up from germline, CDR1 is MNHEY and CDR2 is SVGEGT. The CDR3 totals 13 residues. V shed 1 base and J shed 7 bases, with 10 bases lying between them. CDR3 residues: CASSYFLEGEAFF. As DNA, the CDR3 is TGTGCCAGCAGTTACTTCCTCGAAGGTGAAGCTTTCTTT.

The table lists this clonotype with a few counts. The chain uses TRBV24-1 and TRBJ2-3; no firm D call. This CDR3 has 15 amino acids. Germline CDR1 KGHDR, CDR2 SFDVKD. The germline V and J ends were trimmed by 2 bases and 5 bases, with 13 bases remaining between them. CDR3 in DNA: TGTGCCACCAGTGATTACGGCCAGTCTGGAGATACGCAGTATTTT. Its translation: CATSDYGQSGDTQYF.

The chain combines TRBV7-3 with TRBJ2-1, with a tentative D call TRBD2 (5 bases). V shed 0 bases and J shed 10 bases, with 10 bases lying between them. Germline V gives CDR1 SGHTA, CDR2 FQGTGA. This CDR3 has 13 amino acids. This CDR3 reads CASSLTLGVEQFF. The DNA of the CDR3 is TGTGCCAGCAGCTTAACGCTGGGAGTCGAGCAGTTCTTC.

This clonotype appeared a few times. The chain links TRBV15 to TRBJ2-2; no definite D call. The CDR3 runs 15 residues. Trimming took off 0 bases at V and 5 bases at J, with 10 bases between the two ends. Per germline, CDR1 LNHNV and CDR2 YYDKDF (reference sequence). The CDR3 loop reads CATSRDLQWTGELFF. CDR3 bases: TGTGCCACCAGCAGAGATTTACAGTGGACCGGGGAGCTGTTTTTT.

In this sample, this clonotype turned up a few times. In DNA, the CDR3 is TGTGCCAGCTCACCACTAGCGGGAGTACTAGATACGCAGTATTTT. Its protein is CASSPLAGVLDTQYF. The gene calls are TRBV18 and TRBJ2-3; TRBD2 matches 9 bases. This CDR3 has 15 amino acids. V was pared by 1 base and J by 5 bases, with 4 bases of the junction left unmatched. Looked up from germline, CDR1 is KGHSH and CDR2 is LQKENI.

In this sample, this clonotype turned up many times. The chain employs TRBV20-1 and TRBJ2-4; TRBD1 matches at 9 bases. With V trimmed by 6 bases and J by 7 bases, 10 bases remained unmatched. Per germline, CDR1 DFQATT and CDR2 SNEGSKA (reference sequence). The CDR3 length is 14 residues. The CDR3 DNA is TGCAGTGCCCAATTACAGGGGGCCGGGAACATTCAGTACTTC. This gives the protein CSAQLQGAGNIQYF.

The chain joins TRBV28 to TRBJ2-7; D is undetermined. This CDR3 is 12 amino acids long. The V end was cut by 9 bases, the J end by 0 bases, with 9 bases between. The germline CDR1 and CDR2 sequences are MDHEN and SYDVKM. CDR3 protein: CARTASSYEQYF. In DNA form, the CDR3 reads TGTGCCAGGACCGCTAGCTCCTACGAGCAGTACTTC. The full variable domain, rest sourced from reference TRBV28 and TRBJ2-7, is DVKVTQSSRYLVKRTGEKVFLECVQDMDHENMFWYRQDPGLGLRLIYFSYDVKMKEKGDIPEGYSVSREKKERFSLILESASTNQTSMYLCARTASSYEQYFGPGTRLTVT.

This clonotype was picked up a small number of times. This chain uses TRBV28 with TRBJ2-7, with 7 positions matching TRBD1. CDR3 size: 15 residues. Germline-derived CDR1 and CDR2 are MDHEN and SYDVKM. V trimming: 3 bases; J trimming: 6 bases; junction bases outside the gene matches: 11. CDR3 in DNA: TGTGCCAGCAGTTTCGGACAGGACACCGCCAGCGAGCAGTACTTC. As protein: CASSFGQDTASEQYF.

V and J are TRBV7-2 and TRBJ2-1; 7 bases align to TRBD2. Germline CDR1 SGHTA, CDR2 FQGNSA. With V trimmed by 5 bases and J by 4 bases, 8 bases remained unmatched. CDR3 length: 15 amino acids. As DNA, the CDR3 is TGTGCCAGCAGCGTCACTGGCGGGAGTTACAATGAGCAGTTCTTC. Its protein is CASSVTGGSYNEQFF.

This clonotype was observed many times. The CDR3 coding sequence is TGTGCCAGCAGCTGGAGGGGACTAGCGGGAGTAAGGAACACCGGGGAGCTGTTTTTT. This sequence encodes CASSWRGLAGVRNTGELFF. This rearrangement joins TRBV7-8 to TRBJ2-2, with 14 bases lining up with TRBD2. The CDR3 runs to 19 residues. With 4 bases clipped from V and 1 base from J, the junction kept 8 bases outside the gene matches. Per the germline V gene, CDR1 is SGHVS and CDR2 is FQNEAQ.

This clonotype has a count of ten or more. The rearrangement joins TRBV7-2 to TRBJ2-1; D may be TRBD1 (5 bases). Looked up from germline, CDR1 is SGHTA and CDR2 is FQGNSA. The V end was cut by 2 bases, the J end by 6 bases, with 17 bases between. The CDR3 has 16 residues. The CDR3 spells CASSLKSQGLVNEQFF. CDR3 in DNA: TGTGCCAGCAGCTTAAAGTCGCAGGGCCTTGTCAATGAGCAGTTCTTC.

This clonotype was detected a few times. The rearrangement joins TRBV7-2 to TRBJ2-5, with 11 bases lining up with TRBD1. The CDR3 consists of 14 residues. In germline, CDR1 is SGHTA, CDR2 FQGNSA. J lost 6 bases, V lost 4 bases, and 4 bases had no gene match. The CDR3 here is CASSWDRGIKTQYF. CDR3 nucleotides: TGTGCCAGCAGCTGGGACAGGGGGATTAAGACCCAGTACTTC.

This clonotype has a count of ten or more. The chain employs TRBV5-1 and TRBJ2-7; D may be TRBD1 or TRBD2 (5 bases each). The V and J ends lost 4 bases and 4 bases respectively, with 12 bases between them. In germline, CDR1 is SGHRS, CDR2 YFSETQ. The CDR3 sequence is 13 residues long. DNA for the CDR3: TGCGCCAGCAGCAAAGGGACGCCGTACGAGCAGTACTTC. It is translated as CASSKGTPYEQYF.

The sample holds a few counts of this clonotype. This chain joins TRBV11-2 and TRBJ2-1; 8 bases agree with TRBD2. CDR1 SGHAT and CDR2 FQNNGV come from the germline V gene. The length of the CDR3 is 15 residues. V shed 3 bases and J 6 bases; nucleotides not matched to a gene: 7. The DNA of the CDR3 is TGTGCCAGCAGCTTCCTGCGGGAGGTGGGCAATGAGCAGTTCTTC. Encoded protein: CASSFLREVGNEQFF. The full variable domain, its missing parts supplied by reference TRBV11-2 and TRBJ2-1, is EAGVAQSPRYKIIEKRQSVAFWCNPISGHATLYWYQQILGQGPKLLIQFQNNGVVDDSQLPKDRFSAERLKGVDSTLKIQPAKLEDSAVYLCASSFLREVGNEQFFGPGTRLTVL.

This clonotype has a count of ten or more. The chain links TRBV6-2 or TRBV6-3 to TRBJ2-3, with 9 bases that match TRBD1. Looked up from germline, CDR1 is MNHEY and CDR2 is SVGEGT. The ends lost 6 bases at V and 4 bases at J; junction bases unmatched: 5. The CDR3 is 14 amino acids. CDR3 in DNA: TGTGCCAGCAGATTGACAGGGGGAGCAGATACGCAGTATTTT. This sequence encodes CASRLTGGADTQYF.

This clonotype was seen only a few times. The genes are TRBV10-3 and TRBJ2-1, with a tentative D call TRBD2 (6 bases). The CDR3 loop spans 13 amino acids. Trimming left V 2 bases short and J 6 bases short, with 8 bases between. Germline V lookup: CDR1 ENHRY, CDR2 SYGVKD. CDR3 bases: TGTGCCATCAGTGAGATACTAGCCAATGAGCAGTTCTTC. Protein: CAISEILANEQFF.